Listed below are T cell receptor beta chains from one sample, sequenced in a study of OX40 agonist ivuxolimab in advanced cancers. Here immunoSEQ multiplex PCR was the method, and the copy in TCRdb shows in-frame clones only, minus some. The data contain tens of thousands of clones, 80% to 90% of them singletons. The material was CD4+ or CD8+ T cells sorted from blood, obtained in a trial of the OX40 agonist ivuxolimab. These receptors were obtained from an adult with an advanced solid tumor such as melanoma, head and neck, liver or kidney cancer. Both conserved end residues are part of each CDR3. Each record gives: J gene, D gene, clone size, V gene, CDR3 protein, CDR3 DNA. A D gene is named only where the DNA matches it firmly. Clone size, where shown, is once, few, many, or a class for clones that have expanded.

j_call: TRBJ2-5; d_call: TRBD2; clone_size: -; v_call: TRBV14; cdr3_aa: CASSQGFGRVRTSAQETQYF; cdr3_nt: TGTGCCAGCAGCCAAGGGTTTGGCAGGGTCCGAACTAGCGCCCAAGAGACCCAGTACTTC
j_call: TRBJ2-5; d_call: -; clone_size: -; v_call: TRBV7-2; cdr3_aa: CASSSSSQGTQYF; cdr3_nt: TGTGCCAGCAGCTCCTCCTCCCAGGGCACCCAGTACTTC
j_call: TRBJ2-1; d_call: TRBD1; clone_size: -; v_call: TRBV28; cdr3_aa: CASRSAGGNEQFF; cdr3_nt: TGTGCCAGCAGATCGGCAGGGGGCAATGAGCAGTTCTTC
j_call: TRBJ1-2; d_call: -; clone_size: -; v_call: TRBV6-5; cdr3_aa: CASSGGGFGYTF; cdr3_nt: TGTGCCAGCAGTGGGGGAGGGTTCGGCTACACCTTC
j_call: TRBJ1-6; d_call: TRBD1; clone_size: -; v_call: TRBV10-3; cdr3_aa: CAISTGDSYNSPLHF; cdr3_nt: TGTGCCATCAGTACAGGGGACTCCTATAATTCACCCCTCCACTTT
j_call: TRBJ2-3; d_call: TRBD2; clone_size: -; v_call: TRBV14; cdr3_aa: CASSQLAGLTDTQYF; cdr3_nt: TGTGCCAGCAGCCAACTAGCGGGACTCACAGATACGCAGTATTTT
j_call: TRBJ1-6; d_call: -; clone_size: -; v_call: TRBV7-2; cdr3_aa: CASSLVYNSPLHF; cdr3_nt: TGTGCCAGCAGCTTAGTGTATAATTCACCCCTCCACTTT
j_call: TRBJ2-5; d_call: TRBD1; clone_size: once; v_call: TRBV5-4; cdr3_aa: CASSSTGGQETQYF; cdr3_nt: TGTGCCAGCAGTTCGACAGGGGGCCAGGAGACCCAGTACTTC
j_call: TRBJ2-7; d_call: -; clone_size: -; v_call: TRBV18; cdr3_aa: CASSPTGVLDEQYF; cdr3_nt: TGTGCCAGCTCACCGACAGGAGTGTTGGACGAGCAGTACTTC
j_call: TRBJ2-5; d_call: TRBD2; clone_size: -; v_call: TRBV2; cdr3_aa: CASRGTSGSGETQYF; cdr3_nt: TGTGCCAGCAGAGGGACTAGCGGGAGTGGGGAGACCCAGTACTTC
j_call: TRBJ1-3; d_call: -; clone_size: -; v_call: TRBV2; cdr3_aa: CASIYGQGLGNTIYF; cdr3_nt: TGTGCCAGCATATACGGCCAGGGGTTGGGAAACACCATATATTTT
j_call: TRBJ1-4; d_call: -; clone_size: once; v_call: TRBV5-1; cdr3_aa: CASMGGATNEKLFF; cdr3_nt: TGCGCCAGCATGGGGGGAGCAACTAATGAAAAACTGTTTTTT
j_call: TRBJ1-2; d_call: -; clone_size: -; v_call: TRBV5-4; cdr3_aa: CASSPRGVLSTYGYTF; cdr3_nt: TGTGCCAGCAGCCCCCGGGGGGTCTTGTCGACCTATGGCTACACCTTC
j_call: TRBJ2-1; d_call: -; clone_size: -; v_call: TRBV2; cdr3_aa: CASSEALYEQFF; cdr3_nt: TGTGCCAGCAGTGAAGCGCTTTATGAGCAGTTCTTC
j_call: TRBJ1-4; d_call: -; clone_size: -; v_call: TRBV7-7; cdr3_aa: CASSLFVGGGLPGVKLFF; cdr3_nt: TGTGCCAGCAGCTTATTTGTGGGGGGAGGGCTTCCTGGGGTAAAACTGTTTTTT
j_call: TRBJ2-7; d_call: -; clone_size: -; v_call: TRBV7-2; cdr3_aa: CASSQAGQPYEQYF; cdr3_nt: TGTGCCAGCAGCCAGGCCGGGCAACCTTACGAGCAGTACTTC
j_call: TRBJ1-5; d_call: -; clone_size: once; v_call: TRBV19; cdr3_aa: CASSRLPGPEQPQHF; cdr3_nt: TGTGCCAGTAGTAGACTTCCGGGGCCGGAACAGCCCCAGCATTTT
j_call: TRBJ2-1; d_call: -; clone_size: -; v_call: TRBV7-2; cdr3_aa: CASSLNVQRSYNEQFF; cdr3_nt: TGTGCCAGCAGTTTAAACGTCCAGAGGTCCTACAATGAGCAGTTCTTC
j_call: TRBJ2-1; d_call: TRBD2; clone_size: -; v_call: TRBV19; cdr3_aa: CASSVWTSGRVSNEQFF; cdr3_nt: TGTGCCAGTAGTGTATGGACTAGCGGGAGGGTCTCTAATGAGCAGTTCTTC
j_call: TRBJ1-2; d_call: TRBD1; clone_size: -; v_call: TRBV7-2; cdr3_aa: CASSLVGTGEYGYTF; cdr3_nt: TGTGCCAGCAGCTTAGTGGGGACAGGGGAATATGGCTACACCTTC
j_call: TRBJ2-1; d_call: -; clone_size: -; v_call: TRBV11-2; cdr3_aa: CASTSGSKLSEQFF; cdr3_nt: TGTGCCAGCACCAGCGGGTCCAAGCTCAGTGAGCAGTTCTTC
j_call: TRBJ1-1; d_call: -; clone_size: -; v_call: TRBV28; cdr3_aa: CASRGEVQFTEAFF; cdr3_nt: TGTGCCAGCAGGGGAGAGGTACAGTTCACTGAAGCTTTCTTT
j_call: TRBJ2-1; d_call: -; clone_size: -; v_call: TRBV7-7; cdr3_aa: CASSLLTGSYNEQFF; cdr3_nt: TGTGCCAGCAGCTTATTAACGGGCTCCTACAATGAGCAGTTCTTC
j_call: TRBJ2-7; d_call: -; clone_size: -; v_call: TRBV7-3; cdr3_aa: CASSLFPSASYEQYF; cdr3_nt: TGTGCCAGCAGCTTATTCCCTAGCGCTTCCTACGAGCAGTACTTC
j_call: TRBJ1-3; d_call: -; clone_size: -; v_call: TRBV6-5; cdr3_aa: CASSFTTGSGNTIYF; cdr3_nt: TGTGCCAGCAGTTTCACTACGGGTTCTGGAAACACCATATATTTT
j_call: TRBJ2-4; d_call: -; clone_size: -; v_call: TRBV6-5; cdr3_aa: CASTNSILNIQYF; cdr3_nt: TGTGCCAGCACCAACAGCATCTTAAACATTCAGTACTTC
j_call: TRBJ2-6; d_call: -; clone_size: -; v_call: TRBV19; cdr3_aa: CASSTESTGANVLTF; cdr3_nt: TGTGCCAGTAGTACGGAGAGCACTGGGGCCAACGTCCTGACTTTC
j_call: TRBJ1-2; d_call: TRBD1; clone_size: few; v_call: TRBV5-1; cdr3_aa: CASSRGDRGNYGYTF; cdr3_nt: TGCGCCAGCAGCCGGGGGGACAGGGGAAACTATGGCTACACCTTC
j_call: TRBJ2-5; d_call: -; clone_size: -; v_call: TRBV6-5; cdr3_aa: CASSYTGLRETQYF; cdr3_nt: TGTGCCAGCAGTTACACAGGGCTCCGGGAGACCCAGTACTTC
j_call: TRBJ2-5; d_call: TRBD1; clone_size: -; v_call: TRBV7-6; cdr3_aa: CASSLGHYVGTGQETQYF; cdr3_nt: TGTGCCAGCAGCTTAGGTCATTATGTGGGGACAGGGCAAGAGACCCAGTACTTC
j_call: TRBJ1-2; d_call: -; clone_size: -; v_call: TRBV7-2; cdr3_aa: CASSPPRVVIRGYTF; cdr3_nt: TGTGCCAGCAGCCCTCCCAGGGTTGTTATCCGTGGCTACACCTTC
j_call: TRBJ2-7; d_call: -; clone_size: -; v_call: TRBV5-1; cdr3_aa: CASSLQEGLAYEQYF; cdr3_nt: TGCGCCAGCAGCTTGCAAGAGGGCCTCGCCTACGAGCAGTACTTC
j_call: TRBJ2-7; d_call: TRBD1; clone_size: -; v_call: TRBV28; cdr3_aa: CASRLDRFRYEQYF; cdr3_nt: TGTGCCAGCAGACTGGACAGGTTCAGGTACGAGCAGTACTTC
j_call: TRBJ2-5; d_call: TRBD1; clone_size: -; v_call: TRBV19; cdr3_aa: CASSITGAPYQETQYF; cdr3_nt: TGTGCCAGTAGTATAACAGGGGCTCCATACCAAGAGACCCAGTACTTC
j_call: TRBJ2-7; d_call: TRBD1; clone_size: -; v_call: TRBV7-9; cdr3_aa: CASSLGTGGEQYF; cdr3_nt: TGTGCCAGCAGCTTAGGGACAGGGGGCGAGCAGTACTTC
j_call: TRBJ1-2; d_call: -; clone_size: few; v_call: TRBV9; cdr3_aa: CASSARMWDYGYTF; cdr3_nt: TGTGCCAGCAGCGCGCGTATGTGGGACTATGGCTACACCTTC
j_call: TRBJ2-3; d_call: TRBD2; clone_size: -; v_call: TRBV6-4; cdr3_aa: CASSEGSGSRTQYF; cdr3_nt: TGTGCCAGCAGTGAAGGTAGCGGGAGTCGTACGCAGTATTTT
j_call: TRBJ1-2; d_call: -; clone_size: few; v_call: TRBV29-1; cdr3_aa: CSVIQGTDGYTF; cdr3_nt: TGCAGCGTTATACAGGGAACGGATGGCTACACCTTC
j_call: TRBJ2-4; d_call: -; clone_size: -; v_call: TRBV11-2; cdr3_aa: CASSAGWGKNIQYF; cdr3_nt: TGTGCCAGCAGCGCTGGTTGGGGCAAAAACATTCAGTACTTC
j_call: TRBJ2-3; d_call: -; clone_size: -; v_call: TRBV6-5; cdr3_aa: CATGTTDTQYF; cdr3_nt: TGTGCCACCGGGACAACAGATACGCAGTATTTT
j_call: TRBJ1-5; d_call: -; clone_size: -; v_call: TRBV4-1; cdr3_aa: CASSQGSGDQPQHF; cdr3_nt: TGCGCCAGCAGCCAAGGTTCAGGGGATCAGCCCCAGCATTTT
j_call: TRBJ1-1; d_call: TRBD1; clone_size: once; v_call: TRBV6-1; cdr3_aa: CASSSRGGTEAFF; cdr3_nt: TGTGCCAGCAGTTCCAGGGGGGGGACTGAAGCTTTCTTT
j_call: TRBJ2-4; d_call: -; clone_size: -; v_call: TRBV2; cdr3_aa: CASTGRGAGKNIQYF; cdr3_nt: TGTGCCAGCACGGGGAGGGGGGCTGGCAAAAACATTCAGTACTTC
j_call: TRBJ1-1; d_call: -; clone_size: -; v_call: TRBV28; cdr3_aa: CASSRLGGGNTEAFF; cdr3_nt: TGTGCCAGCAGTAGACTCGGGGGGGGTAACACTGAAGCTTTCTTT
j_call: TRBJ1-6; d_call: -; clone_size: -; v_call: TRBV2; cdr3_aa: CASRNGPHRDDSPLHF; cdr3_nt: TGTGCCAGCAGGAACGGGCCTCATCGGGACGATTCACCCCTCCACTTT
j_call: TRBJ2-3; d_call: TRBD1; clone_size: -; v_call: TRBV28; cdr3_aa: CASSSRTGATDTQYF; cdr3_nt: TGTGCCAGCAGTTCAAGGACAGGGGCGACAGATACGCAGTATTTT
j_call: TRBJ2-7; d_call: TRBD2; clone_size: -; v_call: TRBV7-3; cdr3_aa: CASSPTSGASYEQYF; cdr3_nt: TGTGCCAGCAGCCCGACTAGCGGGGCCTCCTACGAGCAGTACTTC
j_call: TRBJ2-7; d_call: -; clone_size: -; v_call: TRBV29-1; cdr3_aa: CSAEVVTEPFKFEQYF; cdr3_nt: TGCAGCGCCGAGGTTGTGACAGAACCTTTCAAGTTCGAGCAGTACTTC
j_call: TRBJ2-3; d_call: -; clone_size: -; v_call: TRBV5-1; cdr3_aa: CASSPGDRGADTQYF; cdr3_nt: TGCGCCAGCAGCCCCGGGGATCGGGGCGCAGATACGCAGTATTTT
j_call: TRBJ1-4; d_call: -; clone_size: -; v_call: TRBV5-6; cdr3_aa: CASSLRTVEKLFF; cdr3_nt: TGTGCCAGCAGCCTTCGGACAGTAGAAAAACTGTTTTTT
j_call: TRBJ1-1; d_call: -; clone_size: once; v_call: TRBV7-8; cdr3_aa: CASTRIMGVNTEAFF; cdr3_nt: TGTGCCAGCACCAGAATAATGGGAGTGAACACTGAAGCTTTCTTT
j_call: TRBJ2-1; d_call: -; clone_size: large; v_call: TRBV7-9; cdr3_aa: CASSKGRGQLAPTYNEQFF; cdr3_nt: TGTGCCAGCAGCAAGGGGAGGGGACAGCTAGCGCCAACCTACAATGAGCAGTTCTTC
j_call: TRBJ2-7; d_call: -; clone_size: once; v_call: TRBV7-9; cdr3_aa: CASRSTDYEQYF; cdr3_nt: TGTGCCAGCAGATCCACCGACTACGAGCAGTACTTC